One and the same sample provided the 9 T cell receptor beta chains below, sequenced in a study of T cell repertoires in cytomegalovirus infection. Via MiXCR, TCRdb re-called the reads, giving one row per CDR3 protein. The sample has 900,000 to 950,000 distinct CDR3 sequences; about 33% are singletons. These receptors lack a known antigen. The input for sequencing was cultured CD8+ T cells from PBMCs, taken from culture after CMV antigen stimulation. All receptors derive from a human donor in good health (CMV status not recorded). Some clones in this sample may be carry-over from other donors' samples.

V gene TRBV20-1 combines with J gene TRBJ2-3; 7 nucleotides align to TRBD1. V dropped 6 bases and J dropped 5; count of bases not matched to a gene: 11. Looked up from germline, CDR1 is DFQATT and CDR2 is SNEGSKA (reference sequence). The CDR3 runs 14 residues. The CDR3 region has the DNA TGCAGTGCCCCGGACAGGCCTGAGGGAGATACGCAGTATTTT. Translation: CSAPDRPEGDTQYF.

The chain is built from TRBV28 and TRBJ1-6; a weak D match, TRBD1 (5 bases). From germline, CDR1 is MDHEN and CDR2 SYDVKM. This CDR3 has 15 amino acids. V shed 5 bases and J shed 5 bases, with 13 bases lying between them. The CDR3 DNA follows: TGTGCCAGCAGTCGCAGGGTGTTTGATAATTCACCCCTCCACTTT. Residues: CASSRRVFDNSPLHF. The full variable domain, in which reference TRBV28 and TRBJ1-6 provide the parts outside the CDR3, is DVKVTQSSRYLVKRTGEKVFLECVQDMDHENMFWYRQDPGLGLRLIYFSYDVKMKEKGDIPEGYSVSREKKERFSLILESASTNQTSMYLCASSRRVFDNSPLHFGNGTRLTVT.

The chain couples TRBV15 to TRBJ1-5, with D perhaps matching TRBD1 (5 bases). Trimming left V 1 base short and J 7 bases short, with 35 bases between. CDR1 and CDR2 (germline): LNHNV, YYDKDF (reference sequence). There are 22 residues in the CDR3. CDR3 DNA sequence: TGTGCCACCAGCAGAGGGGTGAGGGAGGGATTCCGCCGAAGGTGGGACGTGCAGCCCCAGCATTTT. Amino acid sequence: CATSRGVREGFRRRWDVQPQHF. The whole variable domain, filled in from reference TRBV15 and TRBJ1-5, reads DAMVIQNPRYQVTQFGKPVTLSCSQTLNHNVMYWYQQKSSQAPKLLFHYYDKDFNNEADTPDNFQSRRPNTSFCFLDIRSPGLGDTAMYLCATSRGVREGFRRRWDVQPQHFGDGTRLSIL.

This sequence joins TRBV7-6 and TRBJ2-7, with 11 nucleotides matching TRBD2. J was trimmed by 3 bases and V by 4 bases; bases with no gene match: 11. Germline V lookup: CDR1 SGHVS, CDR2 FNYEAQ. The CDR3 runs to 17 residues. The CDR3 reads CASSCLAGGEGDYEQYF. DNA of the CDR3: TGTGCCAGCAGCTGCTTAGCGGGGGGGGAAGGGGACTACGAGCAGTACTTC.

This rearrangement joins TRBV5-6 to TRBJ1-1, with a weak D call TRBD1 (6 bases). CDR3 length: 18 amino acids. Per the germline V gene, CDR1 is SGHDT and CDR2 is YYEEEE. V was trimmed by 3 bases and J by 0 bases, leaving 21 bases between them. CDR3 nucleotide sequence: TGTGCCAGCAGCTCCTACAGGGCGATGCCCCTCATGAACACTGAAGCTTTCTTT. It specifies CASSSYRAMPLMNTEAFF. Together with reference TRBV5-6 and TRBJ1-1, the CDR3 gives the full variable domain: DAGVTQSPTHLIKTRGQQVTLRCSPKSGHDTVSWYQQALGQGPQFIFQYYEEEERQRGNFPDRFSGHQFPNYSSELNVNALLLGDSALYLCASSSYRAMPLMNTEAFFGQGTRLTVV.

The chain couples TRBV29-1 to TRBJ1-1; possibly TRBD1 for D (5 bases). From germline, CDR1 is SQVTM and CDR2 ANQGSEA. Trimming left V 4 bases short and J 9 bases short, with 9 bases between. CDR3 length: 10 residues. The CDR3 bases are TGCAGCGTTGGTCGGGGCCAAGCTTTCTTT. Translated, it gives CSVGRGQAFF.

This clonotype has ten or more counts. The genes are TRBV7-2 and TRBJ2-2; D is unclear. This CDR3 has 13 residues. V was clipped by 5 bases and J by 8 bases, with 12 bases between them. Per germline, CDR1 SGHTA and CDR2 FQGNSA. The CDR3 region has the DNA TGTGCCAGCAGCCCCAGTTTGTCGGGGGAGCTGTTTTTT. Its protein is CASSPSLSGELFF.

In DNA, the CDR3 is TGTGCCAGCAGTTACCTGAGACAGAATAATTCACCCCTCCACTTT. This codes for CASSYLRQNNSPLHF. The V and J genes are TRBV6-2 or TRBV6-3 and TRBJ1-6, with a weak D call TRBD1 (5 bases). V was trimmed by 2 bases and J by 5 bases, leaving 10 bases between them. Germline V gene data show CDR1 as MNHEY and CDR2 as SVGEGT. The CDR3 runs 15 residues.

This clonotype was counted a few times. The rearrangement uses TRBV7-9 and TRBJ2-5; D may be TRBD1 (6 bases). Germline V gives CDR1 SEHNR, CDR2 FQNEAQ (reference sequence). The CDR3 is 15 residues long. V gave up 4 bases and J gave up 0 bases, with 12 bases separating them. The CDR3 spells CASSSYRDNQETQYF. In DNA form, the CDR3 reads TGTGCCAGCAGCTCGTACCGGGACAACCAAGAGACCCAGTACTTC. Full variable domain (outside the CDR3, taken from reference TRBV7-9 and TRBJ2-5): DTGVSQNPRHKITKRGQNVTFRCDPISEHNRLYWYRQTLGQGPEFLTYFQNEAQLEKSRLLSDRFSAERPKGSFSTLEIQRTEQGDSAMYLCASSSYRDNQETQYFGPGTRLLVL.